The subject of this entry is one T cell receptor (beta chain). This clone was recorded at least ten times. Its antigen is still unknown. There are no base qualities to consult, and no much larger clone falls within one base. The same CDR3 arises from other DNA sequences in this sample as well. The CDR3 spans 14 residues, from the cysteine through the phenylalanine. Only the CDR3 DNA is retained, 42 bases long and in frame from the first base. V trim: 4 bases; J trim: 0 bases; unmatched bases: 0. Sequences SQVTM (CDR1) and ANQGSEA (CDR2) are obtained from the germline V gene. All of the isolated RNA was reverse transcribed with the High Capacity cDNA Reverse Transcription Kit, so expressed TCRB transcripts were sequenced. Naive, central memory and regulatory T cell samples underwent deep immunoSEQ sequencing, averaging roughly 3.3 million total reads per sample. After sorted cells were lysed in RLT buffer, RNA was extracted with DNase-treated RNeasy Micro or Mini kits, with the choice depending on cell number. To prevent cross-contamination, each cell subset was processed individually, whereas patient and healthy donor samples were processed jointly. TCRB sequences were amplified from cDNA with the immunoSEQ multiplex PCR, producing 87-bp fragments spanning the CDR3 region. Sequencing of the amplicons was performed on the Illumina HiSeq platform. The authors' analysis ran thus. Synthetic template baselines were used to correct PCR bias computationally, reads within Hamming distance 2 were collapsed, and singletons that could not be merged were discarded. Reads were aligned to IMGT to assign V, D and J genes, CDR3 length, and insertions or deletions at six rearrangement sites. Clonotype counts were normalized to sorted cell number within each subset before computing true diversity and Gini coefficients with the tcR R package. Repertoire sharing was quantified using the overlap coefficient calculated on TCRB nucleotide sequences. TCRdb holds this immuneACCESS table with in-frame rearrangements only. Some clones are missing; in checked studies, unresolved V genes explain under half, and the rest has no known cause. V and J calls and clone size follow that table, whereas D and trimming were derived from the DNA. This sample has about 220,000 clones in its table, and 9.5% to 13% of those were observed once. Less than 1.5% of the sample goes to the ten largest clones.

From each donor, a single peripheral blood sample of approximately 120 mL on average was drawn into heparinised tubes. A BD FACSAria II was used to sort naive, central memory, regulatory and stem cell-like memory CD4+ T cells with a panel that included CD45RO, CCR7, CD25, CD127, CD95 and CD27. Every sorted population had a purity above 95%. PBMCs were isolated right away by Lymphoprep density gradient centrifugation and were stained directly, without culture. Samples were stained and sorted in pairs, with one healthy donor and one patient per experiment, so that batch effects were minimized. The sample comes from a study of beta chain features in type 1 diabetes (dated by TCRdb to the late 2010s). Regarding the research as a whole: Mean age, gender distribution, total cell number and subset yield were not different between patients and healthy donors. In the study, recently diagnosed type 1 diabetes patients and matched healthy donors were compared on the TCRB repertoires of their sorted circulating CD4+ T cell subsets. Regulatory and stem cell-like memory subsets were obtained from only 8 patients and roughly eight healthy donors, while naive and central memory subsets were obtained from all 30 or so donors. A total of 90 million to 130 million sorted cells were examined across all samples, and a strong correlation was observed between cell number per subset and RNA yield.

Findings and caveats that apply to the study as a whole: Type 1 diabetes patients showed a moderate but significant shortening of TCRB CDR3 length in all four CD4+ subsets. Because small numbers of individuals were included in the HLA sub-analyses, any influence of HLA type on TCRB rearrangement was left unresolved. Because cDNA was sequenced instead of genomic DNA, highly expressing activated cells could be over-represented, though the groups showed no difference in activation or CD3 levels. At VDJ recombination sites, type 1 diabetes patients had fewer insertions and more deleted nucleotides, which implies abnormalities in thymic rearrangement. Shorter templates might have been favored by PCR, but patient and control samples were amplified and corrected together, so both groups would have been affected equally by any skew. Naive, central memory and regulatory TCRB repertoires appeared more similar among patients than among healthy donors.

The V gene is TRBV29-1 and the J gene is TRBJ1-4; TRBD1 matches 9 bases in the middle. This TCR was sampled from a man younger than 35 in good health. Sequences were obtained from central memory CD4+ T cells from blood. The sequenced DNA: TGCAGCGTTGGGGACAGGGCAACTAATGAAAAACTGTTTTTT. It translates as CSVGDRATNEKLFF. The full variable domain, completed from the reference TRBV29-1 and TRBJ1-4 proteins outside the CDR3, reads SAVISQKPSRDICQRGTSLTIQCQVDSQVTMMFWYRQQPGQSLTLIATANQGSEATYESGFVIDKFPISRPNLTFSTLTVSNMSPEDSSIYLCSVGDRATNEKLFFGSGTQLSVL.